The 26 T cell receptor beta chains below come from one sample, sequenced in a study of CD8+ T cells in alopecia areata. The sequencing template was cDNA reverse transcribed from extracted RNA. The repertoire was sequenced with immunoSEQ multiplex PCR; TCRdb's copy has only in-frame clones and lacks some. The sample holds 150,000 or so clones, about 86% seen once. Treatment denoted: oral pan-JAK inhibitor, 5-10 mg twice daily. The sample was CD8+ T cells sorted from blood, taken at week 4, from a patient treated with tofacitinib. The receptors derive from a human donor with alopecia areata.

V gene TRBV6-5 combines with J gene TRBJ2-7, with unresolved D. This CDR3 has 14 residues. The germline CDR1 and CDR2 sequences are MNHEY and SVGAGI. Trimming pared 4 bases from V and 0 bases from J, leaving 10 bases between. CDR3: CASSSGGGSYEQYF. As DNA, the CDR3 is TGTGCCAGCAGTTCAGGCGGCGGCTCCTACGAGCAGTACTTC.

The chain links TRBV4-1 to TRBJ2-7; TRBD2 aligns across 7 bases. The CDR3 runs to 14 residues. Germline V gene data show CDR1 as MGHRA and CDR2 as YSYEKL. V shed 3 bases, J shed 4 bases, and the junction held 6 bases outside the gene matches. The CDR3 nucleotides are TGCGCCAGCAGCCATGCTAGCGGACGGTACGAGCAGTACTTC. Translation gives CASSHASGRYEQYF.

The CDR3 sequence is CASSLVSRLPTSTDTQYF. Here the CDR3 DNA reads TGTGCCAGCAGCTTAGTGTCTCGGCTACCCACATCCACAGATACGCAGTATTTT. The rearrangement uses TRBV7-7 and TRBJ2-3; D gene uncertain. Germline V gene data show CDR1 as SSHAT and CDR2 as FNYEAQ (reference sequence). The CDR3 extends over 18 amino acids. Deletions cut 1 base from V and 2 bases from J, with 19 bases between.

The chain has TRBV6-5 and TRBJ2-5; 7 bases line up with TRBD2. The V segment lost 0 bases and the J segment 3 bases; nucleotides outside the gene matches: 7. CDR3 length equals 16 residues. CDR1 is MNHEY and CDR2 is SVGAGI in the germline V gene. CDR3 nucleotides: TGTGCCAGCAGTTACTCCGGGAGGAGCGGGAAAGAGACCCAGTACTTC. Its translation: CASSYSGRSGKETQYF.

This rearrangement joins TRBV7-6 to TRBJ2-1; 12 positions agree with TRBD2. Germline lookup yields CDR1 SGHVS and CDR2 FNYEAQ. The CDR3 covers 17 residues. V dropped 4 bases and J dropped 5; count of bases not matched to a gene: 9. CDR3 sequence reads: CASSSLTSGGRNNEQFF. The CDR3 DNA sequence: TGTGCCAGCAGCTCCCTGACTAGCGGGGGCAGGAACAATGAGCAGTTCTTC.

This rearrangement joins TRBV5-1 to TRBJ1-4; D gene uncertain. The CDR3 consists of 15 residues. Germline V gene sequence: CDR1 SGHRS, CDR2 YFSETQ. Between the trimmed V and J ends, which lost 0 bases and 4 bases, there was a span of 10 bases. The CDR3 loop is CASSLGRSGNEKLFF. The CDR3 DNA is TGCGCCAGCAGCTTGGGACGTTCCGGTAATGAAAAACTGTTTTTT. Filled out from reference TRBV5-1 and TRBJ1-4, the complete variable domain reads KAGVTQTPRYLIKTRGQQVTLSCSPISGHRSVSWYQQTPGQGLQFLFEYFSETQRNKGNFPGRFSGRQFSNSRSEMNVSTLELGDSALYLCASSLGRSGNEKLFFGSGTQLSVL.

The chain couples TRBV7-9 to TRBJ2-1; 8 positions match TRBD2. The germline V gene encodes CDR1 SEHNR and CDR2 FQNEAQ (reference sequence). The CDR3 has 18 amino acids. Unmatched junction bases numbered 12, after V lost 4 bases and J lost 1 base. CDR3 sequence (DNA): TGTGCCAGCAGCTCCGTAAGGGCACTAGCGGAATCCTACAATGAGCAGTTCTTC. Protein sequence: CASSSVRALAESYNEQFF.

This sequence joins TRBV14 and TRBJ1-4; 8 nucleotides agree with TRBD1. V was clipped by 8 bases and J by 5 bases; unmatched bases: 7. Germline CDR1 is SGHDN and CDR2 is FVKESK. This CDR3 is built from 14 residues. CDR3 bases: TGTGCCAGCGCACAGGGGGATCTAAATGAAAAACTGTTTTTT. Its protein product is CASAQGDLNEKLFF.

The V and J genes are TRBV30 and TRBJ2-2, with TRBD2 matching over 7 bases. V was pared by 7 bases and J by 0 bases, with 5 bases of the junction left unmatched. This CDR3 is built from 14 residues. CDR1 is GTSNPN and CDR2 is SVGIG in the germline V gene (reference sequence). CDR3 DNA: TGTGCCTCGCCGGGACTAACGAACACCGGGGAGCTGTTTTTT. This encodes CASPGLTNTGELFF.

This chain connects TRBV5-4 to TRBJ2-4, with 7 nucleotides matching TRBD1. The J segment lost 8 bases and the V segment lost 2 bases, leaving 4 bases of the junction unmatched. The CDR3 loop spans 13 amino acids. Germline values: CDR1 SGHNT, CDR2 YYREEE (reference sequence). This CDR3 is CASSLQGSDIQYF. CDR3 DNA: TGTGCCAGCAGCTTACAGGGGAGTGACATTCAGTACTTC.

This chain links TRBV19 with TRBJ2-7; D perhaps matches TRBD1 (6 bases). CDR1 and CDR2 from the germline V gene are LNHDA and SQIVND (reference sequence). V lost 5 bases and J 0 bases, leaving 11 bases between the germline ends. This CDR3 is built from 14 residues. CDR3 region: CASSWTESSYEQYF. In DNA, the CDR3 is TGTGCCAGTAGTTGGACAGAAAGCTCCTACGAGCAGTACTTC.

J is TRBJ2-3 and V is TRBV6-5; D is possibly TRBD1 or TRBD2 (5 bases each). CDR1 MNHEY and CDR2 SVGAGI come from the germline V gene. V was trimmed by 1 base and J by 7 bases, leaving 9 bases between them. The CDR3 sequence is 13 residues long. The CDR3 loop is CASSYLRGHTQYF. CDR3 in DNA: TGTGCCAGCAGTTACTTAAGGGGACATACGCAGTATTTT.

This clone came up once. J is TRBJ1-2 and V is TRBV9, with TRBD1 matching over 7 bases. V shed 1 base, J shed 5 bases, and the junction held 2 bases outside the gene matches. The CDR3 has 13 amino acids. The germline V gene has CDR1 SGDLS and CDR2 YYNGEE. Here the CDR3 DNA reads TGTGCCAGCAGCGTAAGGACAGGATATGGCTACACCTTC. Translated, it gives CASSVRTGYGYTF.

In its sample, this clone was seen once. The chain has TRBV7-6 and TRBJ1-1, with a possible D match to TRBD1 (5 bases). The CDR3 runs 15 residues. Looked up from germline, CDR1 is SGHVS and CDR2 is FNYEAQ. Between the trimmed V and J ends, which lost 5 bases and 3 bases, there was a span of 16 bases. CDR3 sequence reads: CASSTTAGVDTEAFF. The CDR3 DNA reads as TGTGCCAGCAGCACAACGGCGGGGGTTGACACTGAAGCTTTCTTT.

This chain joins TRBV18 and TRBJ2-1; 8 bases line up with TRBD2. With 4 bases clipped from V and 8 bases from J, the junction kept 13 bases outside the gene matches. Germline V gives CDR1 KGHSH, CDR2 LQKENI. The CDR3 has 16 residues. As DNA, the CDR3 is TGTGCCAGCTCACACCGAACCGGGGGGGAGAGGTATGAGCAGTTCTTC. This sequence encodes CASSHRTGGERYEQFF.

This clone was picked up one time. The V and J genes are TRBV29-1 and TRBJ2-1, with 8 nucleotides matching TRBD2. Germline trimming cut 5 bases from V and 7 bases from J; bases unmatched to any gene: 7. The CDR3 is 13 residues long. The germline V gene encodes CDR1 SQVTM and CDR2 ANQGSEA. In DNA, the CDR3 is TGCAGCGTTCGGGGGGGCGGATCTAATGAGCAGTTCTTC. Translated, it gives CSVRGGGSNEQFF.

The chain joins TRBV7-9 to TRBJ2-7; D not resolved. There are 13 residues in the CDR3. Germline V gives CDR1 SEHNR, CDR2 FQNEAQ (reference sequence). With 4 bases removed from V and 1 base from J, the gap between germline ends came to 8 bases. The CDR3, as DNA: TGTGCCAGCAGCTCCCTTCGGTCCTACGAGCAGTACTTC. Translating it yields CASSSLRSYEQYF.

This chain uses TRBV5-4 with TRBJ1-2; D is unresolved. The CDR3 is 17 amino acids. Germline V gene lookup returns CDR1 SGHNT and CDR2 YYREEE (reference sequence). Trimming stripped 7 bases from V and 2 bases from J, with 24 bases between. CDR3 coding DNA: TGTGCCAGCGGAATCACAGCTGGACGGGTTTTCAACTATGGCTACACCTTC. Translated: CASGITAGRVFNYGYTF.

CDR3 region: CASREGQGSHEQYF. The CDR3 bases are TGTGCCAGCCGGGAGGGGCAGGGGTCTCACGAGCAGTACTTC. V and J are TRBV27 and TRBJ2-7; TRBD2 aligns across 8 bases. The CDR3 has 14 amino acids. V trimming: 8 bases; J trimming: 5 bases; junction bases outside the gene matches: 11. Germline V lookup: CDR1 MNHEY, CDR2 SMNVEV (reference sequence).

The chain joins TRBV7-9 to TRBJ2-1; unclear D gene. Trimming pared 1 base from V and 5 bases from J, leaving 3 bases between. Germline CDR1 reads SEHNR; CDR2 reads FQNEAQ (reference sequence). This CDR3 has 12 amino acids. The CDR3 coding sequence is TGTGCCAGCAGCTTAGGGGACAATGAGCAGTTCTTC. Residues: CASSLGDNEQFF.

This clone was recorded only once. V is TRBV30 and J is TRBJ2-2; 10 nucleotides line up with TRBD2. J gave up 7 bases and V 5 bases, and 13 bases lay outside the gene matches. This CDR3 comprises 16 residues. Germline V gene sequence: CDR1 GTSNPN, CDR2 SVGIG (reference sequence). CDR3 sequence reads: CAWGDEMTSGYGELFF. CDR3 coding DNA: TGTGCCTGGGGAGACGAAATGACTAGCGGGTACGGGGAGCTGTTTTTT. The full variable domain, rest sourced from reference TRBV30 and TRBJ2-2, is SQTIHQWPATLVQPVGSPLSLECTVEGTSNPNLYWYRQAAGRGLQLLFYSVGIGQISSEVPQNLSASRPQDRQFILSSKKLLLSDSGFYLCAWGDEMTSGYGELFFGEGSRLTVL.

The gene calls are TRBV30 and TRBJ2-7; perhaps TRBD1 as D (6 bases). This CDR3 spans 14 amino acids. V shed 1 base and J shed 2 bases, with 12 bases lying between them. Looked up from germline, CDR1 is GTSNPN and CDR2 is SVGIG (reference sequence). The CDR3 nucleotides are TGTGCCTGGAGTGCGAGGGGGAACACCTACGAGCAGTACTTC. The encoded protein is CAWSARGNTYEQYF. The entire variable domain, with the rest obtained from reference TRBV30 and TRBJ2-7, is as follows: SQTIHQWPATLVQPVGSPLSLECTVEGTSNPNLYWYRQAAGRGLQLLFYSVGIGQISSEVPQNLSASRPQDRQFILSSKKLLLSDSGFYLCAWSARGNTYEQYFGPGTRLTVT.

The chain employs TRBV7-2 and TRBJ2-2; no clear D. The germline CDR1 and CDR2 sequences are SGHTA and FQGNSA. The V end was cut by 5 bases, the J end by 7 bases, with 8 bases between. The length of the CDR3 is 12 residues. The CDR3 loop reads CASSPGVGELFF. Here the CDR3 DNA reads TGTGCCAGCAGCCCTGGGGTCGGGGAGCTGTTTTTT.

V and J are TRBV7-9 and TRBJ2-7; possible D gene TRBD1, 5 bases. Deletions cut 5 bases from V and 6 bases from J, with 8 bases between. The CDR3 is made up of 11 amino acids. Per germline, CDR1 SEHNR and CDR2 FQNEAQ (reference sequence). CDR3 nucleotide sequence: TGTGCCAGCAGCCGCGACAGCGAGCAGTACTTC. Its protein is CASSRDSEQYF. Combining the CDR3 with reference TRBV7-9 and TRBJ2-7 gives the whole variable domain DTGVSQNPRHKITKRGQNVTFRCDPISEHNRLYWYRQTLGQGPEFLTYFQNEAQLEKSRLLSDRFSAERPKGSFSTLEIQRTEQGDSAMYLCASSRDSEQYFGPGTRLTVT.

The V call is TRBV11-2, the J call TRBJ2-1; 10 bases agree with TRBD2. This CDR3 spans 16 amino acids. The V segment lost 2 bases and the J segment 8 bases; nucleotides outside the gene matches: 9. Germline-derived CDR1 and CDR2 are SGHAT and FQNNGV. The DNA of the CDR3 is TGTGCCAGCAGCTTAAGTCGGACCAGCGGGGGGGATGAGCAGTTCTTC. This translates into CASSLSRTSGGDEQFF.

The chain has TRBV4-1 and TRBJ2-7; tentatively, D is TRBD2 (6 bases). V dropped 4 bases and J dropped 3 bases, with 19 bases sitting between them. The CDR3 runs 16 residues. Germline V lookup: CDR1 MGHRA, CDR2 YSYEKL. The CDR3 here is CASSPSLGLAIYEQYF. CDR3 DNA sequence: TGCGCCAGCAGCCCTTCCTTGGGGCTAGCGATCTACGAGCAGTACTTC.